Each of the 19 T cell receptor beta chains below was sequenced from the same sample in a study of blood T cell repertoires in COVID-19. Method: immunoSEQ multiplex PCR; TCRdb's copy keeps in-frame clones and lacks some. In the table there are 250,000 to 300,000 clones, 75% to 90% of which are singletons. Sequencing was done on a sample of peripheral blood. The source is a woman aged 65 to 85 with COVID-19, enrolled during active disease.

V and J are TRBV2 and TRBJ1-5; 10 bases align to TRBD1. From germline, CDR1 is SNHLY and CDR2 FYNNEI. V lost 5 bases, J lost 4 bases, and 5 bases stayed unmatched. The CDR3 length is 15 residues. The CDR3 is CASSLGTGENQPQHF. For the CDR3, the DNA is TGTGCCAGCAGTTTAGGGACAGGGGAAAATCAGCCCCAGCATTTT.

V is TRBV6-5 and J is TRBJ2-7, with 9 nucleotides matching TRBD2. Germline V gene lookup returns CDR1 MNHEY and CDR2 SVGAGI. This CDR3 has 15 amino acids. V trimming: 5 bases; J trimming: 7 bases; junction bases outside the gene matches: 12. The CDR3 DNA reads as TGTGCCAGCAGTCCGAGCGGGGGGATTTTGGGAGAGCAGTACTTC. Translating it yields CASSPSGGILGEQYF.

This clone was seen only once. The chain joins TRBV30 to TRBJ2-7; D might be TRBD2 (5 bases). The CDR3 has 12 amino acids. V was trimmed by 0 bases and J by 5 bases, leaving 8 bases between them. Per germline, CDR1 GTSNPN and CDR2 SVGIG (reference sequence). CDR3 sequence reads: CAWSVGLNEQYF. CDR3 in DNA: TGTGCCTGGAGTGTAGGACTCAACGAGCAGTACTTC.

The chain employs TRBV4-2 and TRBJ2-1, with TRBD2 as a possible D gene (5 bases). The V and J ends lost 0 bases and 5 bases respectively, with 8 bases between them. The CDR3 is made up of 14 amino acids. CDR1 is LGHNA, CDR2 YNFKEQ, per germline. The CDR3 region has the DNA TGTGCCAGCAGCCAAGATGAGGGCGACAATGAGCAGTTCTTC. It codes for CASSQDEGDNEQFF.

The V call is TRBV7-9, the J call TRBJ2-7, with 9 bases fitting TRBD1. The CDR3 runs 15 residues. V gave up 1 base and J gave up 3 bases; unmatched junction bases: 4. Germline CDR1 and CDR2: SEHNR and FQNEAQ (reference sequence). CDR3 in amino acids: CASSLGGTGIYEQYF. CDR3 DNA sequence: TGTGCCAGCAGCTTAGGGGGGACAGGGATCTACGAGCAGTACTTC.

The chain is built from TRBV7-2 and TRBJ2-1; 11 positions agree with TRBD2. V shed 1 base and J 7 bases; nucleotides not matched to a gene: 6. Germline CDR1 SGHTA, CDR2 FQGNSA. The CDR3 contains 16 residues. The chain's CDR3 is CASSLELAGGANEQFF. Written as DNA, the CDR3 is TGTGCCAGCAGCTTAGAGCTAGCGGGGGGTGCGAATGAGCAGTTCTTC.

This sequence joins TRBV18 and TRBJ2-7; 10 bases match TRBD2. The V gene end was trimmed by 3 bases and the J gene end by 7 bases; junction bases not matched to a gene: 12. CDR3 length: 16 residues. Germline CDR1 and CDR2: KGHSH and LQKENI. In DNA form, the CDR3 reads TGTGCCAGCTCACCTCGACCCAGCGGGGGGGCGGGAGAGCAGTACTTC. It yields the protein CASSPRPSGGAGEQYF.

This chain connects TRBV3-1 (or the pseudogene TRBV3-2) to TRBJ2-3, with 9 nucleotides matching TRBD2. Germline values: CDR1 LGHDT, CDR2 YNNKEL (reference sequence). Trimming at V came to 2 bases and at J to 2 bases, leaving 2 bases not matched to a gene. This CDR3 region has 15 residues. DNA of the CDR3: TGTGCCAGCAGCCAATCTAGCGGGGACACAGATACGCAGTATTTT. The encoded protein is CASSQSSGDTDTQYF.

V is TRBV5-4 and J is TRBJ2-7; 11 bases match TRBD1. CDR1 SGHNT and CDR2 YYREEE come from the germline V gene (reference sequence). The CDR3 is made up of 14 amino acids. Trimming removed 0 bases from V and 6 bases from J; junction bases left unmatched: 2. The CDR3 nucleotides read TGTGCCAGCAGCTTGGGGACAGGGGGCAGCGAGCAGTACTTC. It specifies CASSLGTGGSEQYF.

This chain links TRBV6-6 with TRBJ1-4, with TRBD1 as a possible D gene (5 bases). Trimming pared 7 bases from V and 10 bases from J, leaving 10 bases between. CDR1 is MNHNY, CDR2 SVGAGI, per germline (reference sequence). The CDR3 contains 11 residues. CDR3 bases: TGTGCCAGCACCCACGGGGGAAAACTGTTTTTT. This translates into CASTHGGKLFF.

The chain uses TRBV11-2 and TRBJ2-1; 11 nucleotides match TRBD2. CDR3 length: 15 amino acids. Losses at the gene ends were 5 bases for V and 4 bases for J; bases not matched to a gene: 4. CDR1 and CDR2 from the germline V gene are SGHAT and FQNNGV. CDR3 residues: CASSPRLAGYNEQFF. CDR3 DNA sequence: TGTGCCAGCAGCCCCAGACTAGCGGGGTACAATGAGCAGTTCTTC.

CDR3 bases: TGTGCCAGCGGGCCCGAAGCTTTCTTT. Its protein is CASGPEAFF. The V gene is TRBV28, the J gene TRBJ1-1, with unresolved D. Trimming cost V 8 bases and J 8 bases, with 6 bases left between them. The CDR3 is made up of 9 amino acids. The germline CDR1 and CDR2 sequences are MDHEN and SYDVKM.

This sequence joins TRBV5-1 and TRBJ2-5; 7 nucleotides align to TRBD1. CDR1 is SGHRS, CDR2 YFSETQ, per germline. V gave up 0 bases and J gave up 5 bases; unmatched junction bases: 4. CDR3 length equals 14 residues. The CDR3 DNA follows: TGCGCCAGCAGCTTGGGACAGGGATACGAGACCCAGTACTTC. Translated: CASSLGQGYETQYF.

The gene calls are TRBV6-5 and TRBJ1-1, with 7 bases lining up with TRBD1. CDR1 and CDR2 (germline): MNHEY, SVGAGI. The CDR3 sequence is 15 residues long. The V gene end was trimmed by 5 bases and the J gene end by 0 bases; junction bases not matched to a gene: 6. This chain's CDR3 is CASSLTTGLNTEAFF. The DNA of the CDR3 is TGTGCCAGCAGTCTAACGACAGGGCTGAACACTGAAGCTTTCTTT.

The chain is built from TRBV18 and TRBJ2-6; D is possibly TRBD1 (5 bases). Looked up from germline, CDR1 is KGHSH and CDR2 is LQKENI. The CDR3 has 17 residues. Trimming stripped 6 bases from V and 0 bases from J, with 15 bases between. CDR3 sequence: CASSPNQGFSGANVLTF. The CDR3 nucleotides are TGTGCCAGCTCGCCGAACCAGGGCTTCTCTGGGGCCAACGTCCTGACTTTC.

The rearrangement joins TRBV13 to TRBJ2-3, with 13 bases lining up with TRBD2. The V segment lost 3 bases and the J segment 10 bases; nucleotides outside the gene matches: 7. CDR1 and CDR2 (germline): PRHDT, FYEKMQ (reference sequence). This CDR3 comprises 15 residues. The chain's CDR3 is CASSFTSGGAVPQYF. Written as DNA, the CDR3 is TGTGCCAGCAGCTTTACTAGCGGGGGGGCCGTTCCGCAGTATTTT.

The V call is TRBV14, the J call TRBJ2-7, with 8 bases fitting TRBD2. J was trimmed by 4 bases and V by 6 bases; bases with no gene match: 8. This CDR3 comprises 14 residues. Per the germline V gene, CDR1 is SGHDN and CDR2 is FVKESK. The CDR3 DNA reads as TGTGCCAGCAGAAGCGGCCGGGGGGGATACGAGCAGTACTTC. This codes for CASRSGRGGYEQYF.

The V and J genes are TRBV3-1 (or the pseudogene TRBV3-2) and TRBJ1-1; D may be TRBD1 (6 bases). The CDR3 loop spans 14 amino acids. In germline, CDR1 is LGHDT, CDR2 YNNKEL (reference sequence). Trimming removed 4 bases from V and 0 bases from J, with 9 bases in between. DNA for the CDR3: TGTGCCAGCAGCCCCCGGGACATGAACACTGAAGCTTTCTTT. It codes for CASSPRDMNTEAFF.

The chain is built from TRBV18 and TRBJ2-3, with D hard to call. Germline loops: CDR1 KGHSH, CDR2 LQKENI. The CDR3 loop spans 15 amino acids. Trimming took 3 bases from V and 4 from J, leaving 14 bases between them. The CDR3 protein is CASSPRNRGSDTQYF. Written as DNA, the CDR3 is TGTGCCAGCTCACCCCGCAATCGAGGATCAGATACGCAGTATTTT.